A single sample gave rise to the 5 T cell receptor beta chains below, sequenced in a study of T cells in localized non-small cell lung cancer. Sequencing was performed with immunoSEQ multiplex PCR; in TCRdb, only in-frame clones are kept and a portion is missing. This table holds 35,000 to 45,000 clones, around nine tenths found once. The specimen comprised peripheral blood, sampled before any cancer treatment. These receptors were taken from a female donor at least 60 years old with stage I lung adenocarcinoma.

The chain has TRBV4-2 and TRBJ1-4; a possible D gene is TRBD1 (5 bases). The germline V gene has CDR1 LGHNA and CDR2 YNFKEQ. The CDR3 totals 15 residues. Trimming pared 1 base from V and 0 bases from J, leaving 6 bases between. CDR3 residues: CASSQGGSTNEKLFF. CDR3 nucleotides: TGTGCCAGCAGCCAAGGGGGGTCAACTAATGAAAAACTGTTTTTT.

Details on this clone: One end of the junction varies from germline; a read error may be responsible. The DNA for the CDR3 is TGTGCCAGCAGCAGCGGGACCCTTCAGCCCCAACATTTT. Residues: CASSSGTLQPQHF. This rearrangement joins TRBV4-2 to TRBJ1-5, with D possibly being TRBD1 (5 bases). CDR3 size: 13 residues. Germline CDR1 LGHNA, CDR2 YNFKEQ.

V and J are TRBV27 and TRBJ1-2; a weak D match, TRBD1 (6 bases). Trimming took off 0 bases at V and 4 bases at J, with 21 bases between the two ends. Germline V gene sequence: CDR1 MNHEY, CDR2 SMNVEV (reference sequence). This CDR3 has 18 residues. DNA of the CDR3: TGTGCCAGCAGTTTATCCGAGGGGGGGGCCTGGGGTCTCTATGGCTACACCTTC. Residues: CASSLSEGGAWGLYGYTF.

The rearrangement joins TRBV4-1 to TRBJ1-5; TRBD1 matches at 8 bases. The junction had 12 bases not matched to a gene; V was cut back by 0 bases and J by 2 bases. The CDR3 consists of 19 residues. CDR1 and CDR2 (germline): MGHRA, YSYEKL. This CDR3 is CASSQDRVRGRLGNQPQHF. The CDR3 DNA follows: TGCGCCAGCAGCCAAGATCGAGTCAGGGGGCGACTGGGCAATCAGCCCCAGCATTTT.

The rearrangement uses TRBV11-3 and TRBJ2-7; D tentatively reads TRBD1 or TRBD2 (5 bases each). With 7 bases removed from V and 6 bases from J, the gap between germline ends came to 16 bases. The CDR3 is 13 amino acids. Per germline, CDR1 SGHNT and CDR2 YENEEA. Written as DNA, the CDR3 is TGTGCCAGCAAAAAAGAGGGGACGGCCGAGCAGTACTTC. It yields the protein CASKKEGTAEQYF.